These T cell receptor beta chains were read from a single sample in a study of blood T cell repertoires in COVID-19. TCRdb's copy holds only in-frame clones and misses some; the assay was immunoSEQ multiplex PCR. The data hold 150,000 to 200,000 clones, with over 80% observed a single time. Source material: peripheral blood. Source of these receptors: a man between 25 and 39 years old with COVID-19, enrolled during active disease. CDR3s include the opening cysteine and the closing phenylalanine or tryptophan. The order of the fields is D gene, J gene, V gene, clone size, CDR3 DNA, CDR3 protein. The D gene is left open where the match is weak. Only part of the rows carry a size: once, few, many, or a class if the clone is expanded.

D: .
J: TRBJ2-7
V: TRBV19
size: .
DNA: TGTGCCAGTAGTATTACCCAGGGGCCCTACGAGCAGTACTTC
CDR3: CASSITQGPYEQYF

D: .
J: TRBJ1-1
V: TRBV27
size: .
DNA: TGTGCCAGCGGAAAACAGGGAAGGGCTGAAGCTTTCTTT
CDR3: CASGKQGRAEAFF

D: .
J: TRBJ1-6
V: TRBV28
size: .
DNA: TGTGCCAGCAGTCCCCTCGGGGGAAATTCACCCCTCCACTTT
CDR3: CASSPLGGNSPLHF

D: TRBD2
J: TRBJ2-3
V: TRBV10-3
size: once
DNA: TGTGCCATCAGTGAGTCGAAGGCTAGCGGTTTCTCCGTCCTAAACACAGATACGCAGTATTTT
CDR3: CAISESKASGFSVLNTDTQYF

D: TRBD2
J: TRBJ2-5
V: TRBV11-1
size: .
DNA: TGTGCCAGCAGCCGAGGGGGGGGACTAGCGGAAGAGACCCAGTACTTC
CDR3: CASSRGGGLAEETQYF

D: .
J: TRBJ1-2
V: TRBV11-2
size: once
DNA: TGTGCCAGCAGCTTAGATGGGGCGTACCGATACACCTTC
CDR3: CASSLDGAYRYTF

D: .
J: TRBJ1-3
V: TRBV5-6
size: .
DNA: TGTGCCAGCAACCTACAGGGTTTTTCTGGAAACACCATATATTTT
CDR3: CASNLQGFSGNTIYF

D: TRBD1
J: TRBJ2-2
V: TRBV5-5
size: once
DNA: TGTGCCAGCAGCTTGGGACCGGGACAGGGAGCCGCGAACACCGGGGAGCTGTTTTTT
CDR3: CASSLGPGQGAANTGELFF

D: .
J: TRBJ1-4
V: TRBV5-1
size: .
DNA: TGCGCCAGCAGCCGGCAGGGGCCTTGGGAAAAACTGTTTTTT
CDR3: CASSRQGPWEKLFF

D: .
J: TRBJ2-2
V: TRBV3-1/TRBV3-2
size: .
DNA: TGTGCCAGCAGCCAAGATGCCGGGGCCGGGGAGCTGTTTTTT
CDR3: CASSQDAGAGELFF

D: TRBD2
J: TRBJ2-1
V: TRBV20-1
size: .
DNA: TGCAGTGCTAGTCGGGGGGGGTACAATGAGCAGTTCTTC
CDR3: CSASRGGYNEQFF

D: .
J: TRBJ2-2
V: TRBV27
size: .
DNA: TGTGCCAGCCGGGGGTACACCGGGGAGCTGTTTTTT
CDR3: CASRGYTGELFF

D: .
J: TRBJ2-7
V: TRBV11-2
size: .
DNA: TGTGCCAGCAGCTTAGGTGTTCAGGGGTACGAGCAGTACTTC
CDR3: CASSLGVQGYEQYF

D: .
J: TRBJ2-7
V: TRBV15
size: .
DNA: TGTGCCACCAGAATGGGCGGGCCCAGCTCCTACGAGCAGTACTTC
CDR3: CATRMGGPSSYEQYF

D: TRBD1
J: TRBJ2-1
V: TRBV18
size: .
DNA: TGTGCCAGCTCACCGCGGACAGGGGGCAACAATGAGCAGTTCTTC
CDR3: CASSPRTGGNNEQFF

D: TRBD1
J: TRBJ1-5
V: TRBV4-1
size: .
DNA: TGCGCCAGCAGCTACACGGGACAGGGATTCAATCAGCCCCAGCATTTT
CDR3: CASSYTGQGFNQPQHF

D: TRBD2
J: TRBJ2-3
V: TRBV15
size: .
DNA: TGTGCCACCAACTGGGGCGGGAGGGCATCAGATACGCAGTATTTT
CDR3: CATNWGGRASDTQYF

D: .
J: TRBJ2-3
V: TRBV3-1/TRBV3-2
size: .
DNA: TGTGCCAGCAGCCAAAGGGGGAGTCTACCCTCCACAGATACGCAGTATTTT
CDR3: CASSQRGSLPSTDTQYF

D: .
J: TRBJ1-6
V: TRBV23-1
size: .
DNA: TGCGCCAGCATCAGGGATTCACCCCTCCACTTT
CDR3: CASIRDSPLHF

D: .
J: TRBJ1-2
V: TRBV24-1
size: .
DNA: TGTGCCACCAGTGGCGAGGGCGACTATGGCTACACCTTC
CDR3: CATSGEGDYGYTF

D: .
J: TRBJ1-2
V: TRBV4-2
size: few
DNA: TGTGCCAGCAGCCAAGATCCATACTATGGCTACACCTTC
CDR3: CASSQDPYYGYTF

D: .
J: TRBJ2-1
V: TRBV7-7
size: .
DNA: TGTGCCAGCAGTCCTGACAGCTCGTTCTACAATGAGCAGTTCTTC
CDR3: CASSPDSSFYNEQFF

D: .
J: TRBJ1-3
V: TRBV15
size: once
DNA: TGTGCCACCAGCAGAGTCGGAGGAGCTGGAAACACCATATATTTT
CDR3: CATSRVGGAGNTIYF

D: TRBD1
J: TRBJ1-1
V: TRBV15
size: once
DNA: TGTGCCACCAGCCCCCGACCGGGACAGGGGAACACTGAAGCTTTCTTT
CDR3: CATSPRPGQGNTEAFF

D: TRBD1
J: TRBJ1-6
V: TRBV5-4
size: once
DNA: TGTGCCAGCAGCGTGAACCCCCGGACAGGGGGATATAATTCACCCCTCCACTTT
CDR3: CASSVNPRTGGYNSPLHF